Presented here are 19 T cell receptor beta chains from one specimen sequenced in a study of blood T cells in healthy people across ages (dated by TCRdb to between 2015 and 2017). The library was built by means of 5' RACE. The data were produced on an Illumina HiSeq 2500. A second PCR of roughly 7 to 11 cycles was run with a J-beta primer mix and a sample-barcoded 5' primer. TCRdb cleaned the public reads at Q25 with fastp, built clones with MiXCR and kept in-frame beta chains. One record per CDR3 amino acid sequence lists the most common genes and DNA. Present in this sample are 380,000 or so distinct CDR3 sequences, about 55% of which were seen just once. The ten largest clones represent under 65% of the sample. Sequenced material: blood. These receptors were taken from a man aged 55 to 70 in good health.

The V and J genes are TRBV20-1 and TRBJ2-3; D unclear. Trimming took off 5 bases at V and 3 bases at J, with 15 bases between the two ends. The CDR3 is 14 amino acids. Per germline, CDR1 DFQATT and CDR2 SNEGSKA (reference sequence). CDR3 sequence: CSAYHYQLTDTQYF. The CDR3 DNA follows: TGCAGTGCTTACCATTATCAACTGACAGATACGCAGTATTTT.

The chain joins TRBV7-2 to TRBJ2-1; a weak D match, TRBD2 (5 bases). Trimming took 5 bases from V and 10 from J, leaving 15 bases between them. The CDR3 has 13 residues. CDR1 and CDR2 (germline): SGHTA, FQGNSA. The CDR3 region has the DNA TGTGCCAGCAGCGTAGAGGAGGTTTCAGAGCAGTTCTTC. This encodes CASSVEEVSEQFF.

This clonotype came up a few times. The CDR3 coding sequence is TGCGCCAGCAGCTGGAACTCTGGGGCCAACGTCCTGACTTTC. This codes for CASSWNSGANVLTF. The chain combines TRBV5-1 with TRBJ2-6; no definite D call. This CDR3 is built from 14 residues. Trimming stripped 3 bases from V and 0 bases from J, with 4 bases between. Germline CDR1 reads SGHRS; CDR2 reads YFSETQ.

A note on this clonotype: A much larger clone is a single base away; this may be a read error. This chain connects TRBV28 to TRBJ2-4, with D unresolved. The V and J ends lost 4 bases and 15 bases respectively, with 13 bases between them. The length of the CDR3 is 11 residues. CDR1 is MDHEN, CDR2 SYDVKM, per germline. In DNA, the CDR3 is TGTGCCAGCAGTTCTCGATACGAGCGGTACTTC. Protein sequence: CASSSRYERYF.

This clonotype showed up just a few times. V and J are TRBV21-1 and TRBJ2-4; the table's D call TRBD1 went unverified against the DNA. The J call may be mistaken, given a closer DNA end match to TRBJ2-7. TRBV21-1 corresponds to a pseudogene. The CDR3 covers 16 residues. The CDR3 loop reads CASWRPGDRGPYEQYF. Here the CDR3 DNA reads TGTGCCAGCTGGAGACCAGGGGACAGGGGTCCCTACGAGCAGTACTTC.

This clonotype has just one count. V and J are TRBV20-1 and TRBJ2-7; 10 nucleotides agree with TRBD1. This CDR3 has 13 amino acids. V gave up 4 bases and J gave up 4 bases; unmatched junction bases: 4. Germline V gene data show CDR1 as DFQATT and CDR2 as SNEGSKA (reference sequence). This CDR3 reads CSAIDRGPYEQYF. The CDR3 nucleotides are TGCAGTGCTATCGACAGGGGGCCATACGAGCAGTACTTC.

This clonotype was seen a few times. The rearrangement links TRBV18 to TRBJ2-4; D perhaps matches TRBD1 (6 bases). V dropped 6 bases and J dropped 8 bases, with 20 bases sitting between them. The CDR3 spans 15 residues. Germline loops: CDR1 KGHSH, CDR2 LQKENI. CDR3 bases: TGTGCCAGCTCCCCTCACGGAGGCGCAGGGGACATTCAGTACTTC. Protein sequence: CASSPHGGAGDIQYF.

This chain links TRBV11-1 with TRBJ1-1; a possible D gene is TRBD1 (5 bases). V was trimmed by 4 bases and J by 7 bases, leaving 13 bases between them. CDR1 is SGHAT, CDR2 FQDESV, per germline (reference sequence). The CDR3 is made up of 13 amino acids. The CDR3 sequence: CASSYGTSGEAFF. The CDR3 bases are TGTGCCAGCAGCTATGGGACTTCTGGTGAAGCTTTCTTT.

The rearrangement links TRBV29-1 to TRBJ2-7, with a tentative D call TRBD2 (5 bases). V lost 4 bases, J lost 3 bases, and 10 bases lay in between. CDR1 is SQVTM, CDR2 ANQGSEA, per germline. CDR3 length equals 12 residues. The CDR3 nucleotides read TGCAGCGTTGTTGGGAGTCTCTACGAGCAGTACTTC. As protein: CSVVGSLYEQYF.

This chain links TRBV6-5 with TRBJ1-2; 9 bases map to TRBD1. The CDR3 consists of 14 residues. J was trimmed by 5 bases and V by 2 bases; bases with no gene match: 3. Germline CDR1 is MNHEY and CDR2 is SVGAGI. The CDR3 DNA follows: TGTGCCAGCAGTTACCCGGGACAGGGTTATGGCTACACCTTC. Amino acids: CASSYPGQGYGYTF.

This clonotype was found a few times. The rearrangement joins TRBV7-9 to TRBJ1-6, with D unclear. Germline loops: CDR1 SEHNR, CDR2 FQNEAQ (reference sequence). The CDR3 covers 16 residues. V shed 5 bases and J shed 8 bases, with 19 bases lying between them. CDR3 protein: CASSPTGAWMDSPLHF. The CDR3 DNA reads as TGTGCCAGCAGCCCGACCGGCGCTTGGATGGATTCACCCCTCCACTTT.

The chain links TRBV2 to TRBJ2-3, with TRBD2 matching 11 bases. The ends lost 4 bases at V and 2 bases at J; junction bases unmatched: 5. CDR3 length: 16 residues. Germline CDR1 and CDR2: SNHLY and FYNNEI. CDR3 amino acids: CASSAPGLAATDTQYF. The CDR3 region has the DNA TGTGCCAGCAGTGCGCCGGGACTAGCGGCCACAGATACGCAGTATTTT.

Here the CDR3 reads CASTPTGVPYEQYF. In nucleotides, the CDR3 is TGTGCCAGCACCCCGACAGGGGTTCCCTACGAGCAGTACTTC. This chain links TRBV27 with TRBJ2-7; TRBD1 matches at 8 bases. Germline assignment: CDR1 MNHEY and CDR2 SMNVEV (reference sequence). V was clipped by 7 bases and J by 2 bases; unmatched bases: 7. The CDR3 has 14 amino acids.

This sequence joins TRBV30 and TRBJ1-1; D is ambiguous. Trimming shortened V by 5 bases and J by 1 base, and 11 bases separated the two germline ends. The CDR3 runs to 13 residues. Germline V gene data show CDR1 as GTSNPN and CDR2 as SVGIG (reference sequence). CDR3 loop: CAWGGGSNTEAFF. Written as DNA, the CDR3 is TGTGCCTGGGGTGGAGGGTCGAACACTGAAGCTTTCTTT.

This clonotype came up once. The chain recombines TRBV7-2 with TRBJ2-7; 8 nucleotides line up with TRBD1. The germline gives CDR1 SGHTA, CDR2 FQGNSA. The CDR3 has 16 residues. The V gene end was trimmed by 5 bases and the J gene end by 3 bases; junction bases not matched to a gene: 12. CDR3 sequence: CASSAGDRLFYYEQYF. The DNA of the CDR3 is TGTGCCAGCAGCGCTGGGGACAGGCTTTTTTACTACGAGCAGTACTTC.

DNA of the CDR3: TGTGCCAGCATCCGGGGGGGCCCGACCTACAATGAGCAGTTCTTC. This gives the protein CASIRGGPTYNEQFF. This chain joins TRBV2 and TRBJ2-1, with 8 nucleotides matching TRBD2. The CDR3 length is 15 residues. Per the germline V gene, CDR1 is SNHLY and CDR2 is FYNNEI. Trimming cost V 7 bases and J 2 bases; bases outside gene matches: 7.

The chain carries TRBV5-4 and TRBJ1-1, with D hard to call. The CDR3 contains 14 residues. CDR1 and CDR2 (germline): SGHNT, YYREEE (reference sequence). V gave up 2 bases and J gave up 1 base, with 9 bases separating them. CDR3 nucleotides: TGTGCCAGCAGCTTATTGGACGGGAACACTGAAGCTTTCTTT. Its translation: CASSLLDGNTEAFF.

The CDR3 DNA sequence: TGTGCCAGCAAGGACAGCCCCTCCAGCACAGATACGCAGTATTTT. The encoded protein is CASKDSPSSTDTQYF. The rearrangement links TRBV6-5 to TRBJ2-3; a weak D match, TRBD1 (6 bases). With 7 bases removed from V and 0 bases from J, the gap between germline ends came to 14 bases. The CDR3 is made up of 15 amino acids. Germline lookup yields CDR1 MNHEY and CDR2 SVGAGI.

The chain joins TRBV28 to TRBJ2-3; D is perhaps TRBD2 (6 bases). Trimming removed 6 bases from V and 2 bases from J, with 12 bases in between. Looked up from germline, CDR1 is MDHEN and CDR2 is SYDVKM. The CDR3 has 14 residues. CDR3 DNA sequence: TGTGCCAGCAGATCGGGACTCGACACAGATACGCAGTATTTT. Amino acid sequence: CASRSGLDTDTQYF.